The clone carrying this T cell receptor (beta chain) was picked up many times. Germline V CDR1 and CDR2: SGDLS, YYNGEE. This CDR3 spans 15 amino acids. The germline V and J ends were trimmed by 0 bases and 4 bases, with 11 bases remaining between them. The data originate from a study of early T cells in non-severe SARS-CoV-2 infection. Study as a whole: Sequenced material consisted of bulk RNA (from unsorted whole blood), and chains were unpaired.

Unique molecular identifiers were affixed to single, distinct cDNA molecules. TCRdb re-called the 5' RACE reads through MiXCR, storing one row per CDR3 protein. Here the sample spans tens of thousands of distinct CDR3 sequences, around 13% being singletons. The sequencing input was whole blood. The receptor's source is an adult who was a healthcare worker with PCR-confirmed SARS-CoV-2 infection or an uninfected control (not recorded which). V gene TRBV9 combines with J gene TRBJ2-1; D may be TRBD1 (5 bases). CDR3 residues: CASSVEGGAYNEQFF. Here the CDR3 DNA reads TGTGCCAGCAGCGTAGAGGGTGGGGCGTACAATGAGCAGTTCTTC.